Listed below are T cell receptor beta chains from one sample, sequenced in a study of T-cell memory formation after mild COVID-19. TCRdb re-derived calls from the 5' RACE reads in MiXCR, one entry per CDR3 protein. The repertoire holds roughly 250,000 distinct CDR3 sequences, with approximately 16% as singletons. Sequenced sample: PBMCs or a T cell subset sorted from them (not recorded which). The origin of the receptors is a man between 18 and 29 years old who had mild COVID-19 (a few samples of this study predate the infection). Cell type and time point are not known. The CDR3 runs from the conserved cysteine through the conserved F or W. Each record gives: CDR3 length, V gene, J gene, D gene, clone size, CDR3 DNA, CDR3 protein. The D gene is left open where the match is weak. Not every row has a clone size; where given, it reads once, few, many or a size class.

len: 13; v_gene: TRBV5-1; j_gene: TRBJ2-1; d_gene: .; abundance: many; CDR3nt: TGCGCCAGCAGCTTAAATGAGCCTCGGGGGCAGTTCTTC; CDR3aa: CASSLNEPRGQFF
len: 18; v_gene: TRBV4-3; j_gene: TRBJ1-2; d_gene: .; abundance: .; CDR3nt: TGCGCCAGCAGCCCAGGACTGGGCCGGAGCAGGGGTTTCGATGGCTACACCTTC; CDR3aa: CASSPGLGRSRGFDGYTF
len: 17; v_gene: TRBV2; j_gene: TRBJ2-5; d_gene: TRBD2; abundance: .; CDR3nt: TGTGCCAGCAGTGAAGGACTAGCGGGGGGCCGCCAAGAGACCCAGTACTTC; CDR3aa: CASSEGLAGGRQETQYF
len: 17; v_gene: TRBV28; j_gene: TRBJ2-1; d_gene: TRBD2; abundance: many; CDR3nt: TGTGCCAGCAGTTTACTCCGGGGGACTAGCGGACGGAATGAGCAGTTCTTC; CDR3aa: CASSLLRGTSGRNEQFF
len: 15; v_gene: TRBV6-6; j_gene: TRBJ1-1; d_gene: .; abundance: .; CDR3nt: TGTGCCAGCACGTCCACTCCGGGGTTGAACACTGAAGCTTTCTTT; CDR3aa: CASTSTPGLNTEAFF
len: 16; v_gene: TRBV7-9; j_gene: TRBJ2-1; d_gene: TRBD2; abundance: .; CDR3nt: TGTGCCAGCAGCCCACGCGGCGGGGGGATATACAATGAGCAGTTCTTC; CDR3aa: CASSPRGGGIYNEQFF
len: 18; v_gene: TRBV6-5; j_gene: TRBJ2-5; d_gene: TRBD2; abundance: .; CDR3nt: TGTGCCAGCAGCCTAGGAAGCGGGGGGCCCAAGTACCAAGAGACCCAGTACTTC; CDR3aa: CASSLGSGGPKYQETQYF
len: 15; v_gene: TRBV10-3; j_gene: TRBJ1-2; d_gene: .; abundance: .; CDR3nt: TGTGCCATCAGTGAGGAGGGCATCCTGAAGTATGGCTACACCTTC; CDR3aa: CAISEEGILKYGYTF
len: 13; v_gene: TRBV7-7; j_gene: TRBJ2-5; d_gene: TRBD2; abundance: .; CDR3nt: TGTGCTAGCGGGCTTCAGGGCCAAGAGACCCAGTACTTC; CDR3aa: CASGLQGQETQYF
len: 18; v_gene: TRBV10-3; j_gene: TRBJ2-6; d_gene: TRBD1; abundance: few; CDR3nt: TGTGCCATCAGACCTGGGACAGCGATTCTCTCTGGGGCCAACGTCCTGACTTTC; CDR3aa: CAIRPGTAILSGANVLTF
len: 15; v_gene: TRBV5-8; j_gene: TRBJ1-5; d_gene: .; abundance: few; CDR3nt: TGTGCCAGCAGTTCTACATGGTATAGCAATCAGCCCCAGCATTTT; CDR3aa: CASSSTWYSNQPQHF
len: 15; v_gene: TRBV7-2; j_gene: TRBJ2-7; d_gene: .; abundance: few; CDR3nt: TGTGCCAGCAGCTTAAACGGTCGGGGGCTGGACGAGCAGTACTTC; CDR3aa: CASSLNGRGLDEQYF
len: 15; v_gene: TRBV12-3/TRBV12-4; j_gene: TRBJ2-2; d_gene: TRBD1; abundance: few; CDR3nt: TGTGCCAGCACCCGGACAGGGACTCGCACCGGGGAGCTGTTTTTT; CDR3aa: CASTRTGTRTGELFF
len: 15; v_gene: TRBV5-5; j_gene: TRBJ2-1; d_gene: .; abundance: .; CDR3nt: TGTGCCAGCAGCTCCACCAGACCCGACTACAATGAGCAGTTCTTC; CDR3aa: CASSSTRPDYNEQFF
len: 16; v_gene: TRBV5-1; j_gene: TRBJ2-3; d_gene: TRBD1; abundance: few; CDR3nt: TGCGCCAGCAGCCCGGGCGACAGGGGAAGAACAGATACGCAGTATTTT; CDR3aa: CASSPGDRGRTDTQYF
len: 14; v_gene: TRBV5-1; j_gene: TRBJ2-1; d_gene: .; abundance: many; CDR3nt: TGCGCCAGCAGCTCCCTAGGGGCGCAGAATGAGCAGTTCTTC; CDR3aa: CASSSLGAQNEQFF
len: 14; v_gene: TRBV18; j_gene: TRBJ2-3; d_gene: .; abundance: few; CDR3nt: TGTGCCAGCTCACGCGCGGCCAGCACAGATACGCAGTATTTT; CDR3aa: CASSRAASTDTQYF
len: 17; v_gene: TRBV6-5; j_gene: TRBJ2-6; d_gene: .; abundance: few; CDR3nt: TGTGCCAGCAGTTCGGGACACCTTAACTCTGGGGCCAACGTCCTGACTTTC; CDR3aa: CASSSGHLNSGANVLTF
len: 18; v_gene: TRBV5-1; j_gene: TRBJ1-6; d_gene: .; abundance: few; CDR3nt: TGCGCCAGCAGCTTTAGGACTTCGGAGAGCTCCTATAATTCACCCCTCCACTTT; CDR3aa: CASSFRTSESSYNSPLHF
len: 16; v_gene: TRBV7-9; j_gene: TRBJ1-4; d_gene: .; abundance: .; CDR3nt: TGTGCCAGCAGTCACTCGGAAGGGCAGGGTAATGAAAAACTGTTTTTT; CDR3aa: CASSHSEGQGNEKLFF
len: 16; v_gene: TRBV6-1; j_gene: TRBJ2-7; d_gene: .; abundance: .; CDR3nt: TGTGCCAGCATTATAGCCTCGGGACCCCCCTCCTACGAGCAGTACTTC; CDR3aa: CASIIASGPPSYEQYF
len: 15; v_gene: TRBV7-2; j_gene: TRBJ2-1; d_gene: TRBD1; abundance: .; CDR3nt: TGTGCCAGCAGCTTCCGGGACAGGACTCGCAATGAGCAGTTCTTC; CDR3aa: CASSFRDRTRNEQFF
len: 14; v_gene: TRBV7-2; j_gene: TRBJ2-3; d_gene: .; abundance: few; CDR3nt: TGTGCCAGCAGCCCCGGGGGCAGGGTCGGTACGCAGTATTTT; CDR3aa: CASSPGGRVGTQYF
len: 18; v_gene: TRBV24-1; j_gene: TRBJ2-3; d_gene: TRBD2; abundance: many; CDR3nt: TGTGCCACCAGTGATGCGCGAACTAGCGGGGGGGTTGGAGATACGCAGTATTTT; CDR3aa: CATSDARTSGGVGDTQYF
len: 15; v_gene: TRBV28; j_gene: TRBJ1-5; d_gene: .; abundance: .; CDR3nt: TGTGCCAGCAGTTACCTGATGGGGGTTAATCAGCCCCAGCATTTT; CDR3aa: CASSYLMGVNQPQHF
len: 14; v_gene: TRBV7-9; j_gene: TRBJ2-7; d_gene: .; abundance: few; CDR3nt: TGTGCCAGCAGCTTTAGGGCAGGGACCTACGAGCAGTACTTC; CDR3aa: CASSFRAGTYEQYF
len: 16; v_gene: TRBV7-2; j_gene: TRBJ2-4; d_gene: .; abundance: few; CDR3nt: TGTGCCAGCAGCTTAGTGGGCCGGCTAGGGTCAAACATTCAGTACTTC; CDR3aa: CASSLVGRLGSNIQYF
len: 14; v_gene: TRBV19; j_gene: TRBJ2-3; d_gene: TRBD1; abundance: few; CDR3nt: TGTGCCAGTAGCATGGGACAGGGGACAGATACGCAGTATTTT; CDR3aa: CASSMGQGTDTQYF
len: 13; v_gene: TRBV29-1; j_gene: TRBJ1-2; d_gene: TRBD1; abundance: few; CDR3nt: TGCAGCGTTGAAAGGCAGGGGGAAAGGGGCTACACCTTC; CDR3aa: CSVERQGERGYTF